The rows below give T cell receptor beta chains drawn from one sample of a study of cytomegalovirus exposure and HLA in healthy donors. Measured with immunoSEQ multiplex PCR; TCRdb has only the in-frame clones, and not every one. Among more than 250,000 clones listed, approximately 90% were seen once. Sequenced material: PBMCs. Every receptor here comes from a young woman in good health and CMV-seronegative. Both conserved end residues are part of each CDR3. Each record gives: V gene, D gene, J gene, clone size, CDR3 DNA, CDR3 protein. D genes are given only for firm matches. Some rows have no size entry. The others give once, few or many, or a class for an expanded clone.

v_call: TRBV18; d_call: .; j_call: TRBJ1-5; clone_size: .; cdr3_nt: TGTGCCAGCTCATCCAATAGCAATCAGCCCCAGCATTTT; cdr3_aa: CASSSNSNQPQHF
v_call: TRBV11-2; d_call: .; j_call: TRBJ1-2; clone_size: .; cdr3_nt: TGTGCCAGCAGCCGTACATACGGGACTCTAAACTATGGCTACACCTTC; cdr3_aa: CASSRTYGTLNYGYTF
v_call: TRBV5-1; d_call: .; j_call: TRBJ2-1; clone_size: once; cdr3_nt: TGCGCCAGCAGGGCCGCACTACAAGGTGAGCAGTTCTTC; cdr3_aa: CASRAALQGEQFF
v_call: TRBV11-2; d_call: TRBD2; j_call: TRBJ2-7; clone_size: .; cdr3_nt: TGTGCCAGCAGCTTTCCAGCGGGGGCCCCAACGAGTGAGCAGTACTTC; cdr3_aa: CASSFPAGAPTSEQYF
v_call: TRBV6-5; d_call: .; j_call: TRBJ1-3; clone_size: .; cdr3_nt: TGTGCCAGCAGTCCAACAGGGCTGGTTGGAAACACCATATATTTT; cdr3_aa: CASSPTGLVGNTIYF
v_call: TRBV2; d_call: TRBD1; j_call: TRBJ1-6; clone_size: .; cdr3_nt: TGTGCCAGGTTCCCAGGATCAGGGGGCGGTGTGCCCTATAATTCACCCCTCCACTTT; cdr3_aa: CARFPGSGGGVPYNSPLHF
v_call: TRBV14; d_call: .; j_call: TRBJ1-4; clone_size: .; cdr3_nt: TGTGCCAGCAGCCAAGCATCGGGACTATTGTTTTTT; cdr3_aa: CASSQASGLLFF
v_call: TRBV2; d_call: TRBD1; j_call: TRBJ1-2; clone_size: few; cdr3_nt: TGTGCCAGCAGTTGGGACAGGGGTTATGGCTACACCTTC; cdr3_aa: CASSWDRGYGYTF
v_call: TRBV30; d_call: .; j_call: TRBJ2-3; clone_size: once; cdr3_nt: TGTGCCTGGAGACTGACAGCTAGCACAGATACGCAGTATTTT; cdr3_aa: CAWRLTASTDTQYF
v_call: TRBV5-6; d_call: TRBD2; j_call: TRBJ2-5; clone_size: .; cdr3_nt: TGTGCCAGCAGCCCGGGACTAGCGGGGGGGCCTGGGACTTACTTC; cdr3_aa: CASSPGLAGGPGTYF
v_call: TRBV2; d_call: TRBD1; j_call: TRBJ2-3; clone_size: few; cdr3_nt: TGTGCCAGCACCCGCCCAGGGGGACAGGAGAGCACAGATACGCAGTATTTT; cdr3_aa: CASTRPGGQESTDTQYF
v_call: TRBV7-2; d_call: .; j_call: TRBJ2-1; clone_size: .; cdr3_nt: TGTGCCAGCAGCTTAGGAGCCCCAAACCCCCATGAGCAGTTCTTC; cdr3_aa: CASSLGAPNPHEQFF
v_call: TRBV27; d_call: TRBD1; j_call: TRBJ2-5; clone_size: .; cdr3_nt: TGTGCCAGCAGCCGGGACAGGGGCAGATCAGAGACCCAGTACTTC; cdr3_aa: CASSRDRGRSETQYF
v_call: TRBV6-1; d_call: .; j_call: TRBJ2-5; clone_size: .; cdr3_nt: TGTGCCAGCAGTGACATACAGGGAGGGTCGAAGACCCAGTACTTC; cdr3_aa: CASSDIQGGSKTQYF
v_call: TRBV5-1; d_call: .; j_call: TRBJ2-7; clone_size: .; cdr3_nt: TGCGCCAGCAGCCCGTCCTATCACAGGGACTACGAGCAGTACTTC; cdr3_aa: CASSPSYHRDYEQYF
v_call: TRBV28; d_call: .; j_call: TRBJ2-1; clone_size: .; cdr3_nt: TGTGCCAGCAGTTACCAGGAGCAGTTCTTC; cdr3_aa: CASSYQEQFF
v_call: TRBV4-1; d_call: TRBD1; j_call: TRBJ2-1; clone_size: .; cdr3_nt: TGCGCCAGCAGCCAACGTCAGGGGGCCTACAATGAGCAGTTCTTC; cdr3_aa: CASSQRQGAYNEQFF
v_call: TRBV5-1; d_call: .; j_call: TRBJ2-3; clone_size: .; cdr3_nt: TGCGCCAGCAGCTTGGGGGCTAGCCGCACAGATACGCAGTATTTT; cdr3_aa: CASSLGASRTDTQYF
v_call: TRBV6-5; d_call: .; j_call: TRBJ1-2; clone_size: .; cdr3_nt: TGTGCCAGCAGTCGTAACTATGGCTACACCTTC; cdr3_aa: CASSRNYGYTF
v_call: TRBV5-4; d_call: .; j_call: TRBJ1-1; clone_size: few; cdr3_nt: TGTGCCAGCAGCCGATCGGTTGGAGACACTGAAGCTTTCTTT; cdr3_aa: CASSRSVGDTEAFF
v_call: TRBV2; d_call: .; j_call: TRBJ1-5; clone_size: .; cdr3_nt: TGTGCCAGCAATGGGCAGTTCAATCAGCCCCAGCATTTT; cdr3_aa: CASNGQFNQPQHF
v_call: TRBV25-1; d_call: .; j_call: TRBJ2-5; clone_size: .; cdr3_nt: TGTGCCAGTACCAGAGGGACTCTGGCCCGAGAGACCCAGTACTTC; cdr3_aa: CASTRGTLARETQYF
v_call: TRBV18; d_call: TRBD1; j_call: TRBJ1-1; clone_size: .; cdr3_nt: TGTGCCAGTCGGGACAGGGGAAACACTGAAGCTTTCTTT; cdr3_aa: CASRDRGNTEAFF
v_call: TRBV28; d_call: .; j_call: TRBJ1-2; clone_size: .; cdr3_nt: TGTGCCAGCAGTTTGGGGAGGGGCCAATATGGCTACACCTTC; cdr3_aa: CASSLGRGQYGYTF
v_call: TRBV19; d_call: TRBD1; j_call: TRBJ1-4; clone_size: once; cdr3_nt: TGTGCCAGTAGTACAGCCTCCGGGACAGGGAGGGAAAAACTGTTTTTT; cdr3_aa: CASSTASGTGREKLFF
v_call: TRBV2; d_call: TRBD1; j_call: TRBJ1-6; clone_size: .; cdr3_nt: TGTGCCAGCAGTGGCCAAAGCTCAGACAGGGCGAATTCACCCCTCCACTTT; cdr3_aa: CASSGQSSDRANSPLHF
v_call: TRBV6-5; d_call: TRBD1; j_call: TRBJ1-2; clone_size: few; cdr3_nt: TGTGCCAGCAGTTACTCGATTACAGGGGAAGGCTACACCTTC; cdr3_aa: CASSYSITGEGYTF
v_call: TRBV30; d_call: TRBD1; j_call: TRBJ2-3; clone_size: .; cdr3_nt: TGTGCCTGGACCCGAGGGGGACAGCTTGGCACAGATACGCAGTATTTT; cdr3_aa: CAWTRGGQLGTDTQYF
v_call: TRBV5-1; d_call: TRBD1; j_call: TRBJ2-7; clone_size: .; cdr3_nt: TGCGCCAGCAGACCGGACAGGGGACGCGAGCAGTACTTC; cdr3_aa: CASRPDRGREQYF
v_call: TRBV1; d_call: .; j_call: TRBJ2-5; clone_size: .; cdr3_nt: TGCACCAGCAGCCAAGATTTCGGGGGGGCCCGGCAAGAGACCCAGTACTTC; cdr3_aa: CTSSQDFGGARQETQYF
v_call: TRBV11-3; d_call: .; j_call: TRBJ1-2; clone_size: .; cdr3_nt: TGTGCCAGCAGCCACAGGGTCATTGATGGCTACACCTTC; cdr3_aa: CASSHRVIDGYTF
v_call: TRBV10-3; d_call: .; j_call: TRBJ1-1; clone_size: once; cdr3_nt: TGTGCCGCCCAACAGGGTTTGAACACTGAAGCTTTCTTT; cdr3_aa: CAAQQGLNTEAFF
v_call: TRBV29-1; d_call: TRBD2; j_call: TRBJ2-3; clone_size: .; cdr3_nt: TGCAGCGAACGACTAGCGGGGGACAATACGCAGTATTTT; cdr3_aa: CSERLAGDNTQYF
v_call: TRBV2; d_call: TRBD2; j_call: TRBJ2-1; clone_size: .; cdr3_nt: TGTGCCAGCTTAGAGCGGGGGGGCGGGCAGTTCTTC; cdr3_aa: CASLERGGGQFF
v_call: TRBV2; d_call: TRBD2; j_call: TRBJ2-5; clone_size: .; cdr3_nt: TGTGCCAGCATTCTGGAGGCGGGAGTAGAAGAGACCCAGTACTTC; cdr3_aa: CASILEAGVEETQYF
v_call: TRBV6-6; d_call: TRBD2; j_call: TRBJ2-7; clone_size: .; cdr3_nt: TGTGCCAGCAGCGGGACTATTTACGAGCAGTACTTC; cdr3_aa: CASSGTIYEQYF
v_call: TRBV7-2; d_call: TRBD2; j_call: TRBJ2-7; clone_size: .; cdr3_nt: TGTGCCAGCTCCCAGGCAACCGGGGGGGTGGCCGGGTACGAGCAGTACTTC; cdr3_aa: CASSQATGGVAGYEQYF
v_call: TRBV12-5; d_call: .; j_call: TRBJ1-5; clone_size: .; cdr3_nt: TGTGCTAGTGGTTCTGGACTGAACAATCAGCCCCAGCATTTT; cdr3_aa: CASGSGLNNQPQHF
v_call: TRBV4-1; d_call: TRBD2; j_call: TRBJ2-1; clone_size: once; cdr3_nt: TGCGCCAGCAGCCCGCGGACTAGCGGTGGGGATGAGCAGTTCTTC; cdr3_aa: CASSPRTSGGDEQFF
v_call: TRBV18; d_call: TRBD1; j_call: TRBJ1-2; clone_size: .; cdr3_nt: TGTGCCAGCTCTCCCGGGACAGCCTATGGCTACACCTTC; cdr3_aa: CASSPGTAYGYTF
v_call: TRBV19; d_call: TRBD1; j_call: TRBJ1-2; clone_size: .; cdr3_nt: TGTGCCAGTAGTATATCCCTAGACCTCCAGGGGGGCGACCTCAGCGATGGCTACACCTTC; cdr3_aa: CASSISLDLQGGDLSDGYTF